The rows below give T cell receptor beta chains drawn from one sample of a study of OX40 agonist ivuxolimab in advanced cancers. Some clones are missing from TCRdb's copy, which holds only in-frame ones; the method was immunoSEQ multiplex PCR. This sample has about 54,000 clones, with about 91% found just once. Sample: CD4+ or CD8+ T cells sorted from blood, taken in a trial of the OX40 agonist ivuxolimab. The receptors were sampled from an adult with an advanced solid tumor such as melanoma, head and neck, liver or kidney cancer. The CDR3 runs from the conserved cysteine through the conserved F or W. The order of the fields is D gene, CDR3 length, V gene, J gene, clone size, CDR3 DNA, CDR3 protein. D genes are given only for firm matches. Expanded clones are given a class, and other clones once, few, many or no size at all.

NA	13	TRBV11-2	TRBJ1-2	NA	TGTGCCAGCACCTGGGGCAGGGACTATGGCTACACCTTC	CASTWGRDYGYTF
TRBD1	15	TRBV19	TRBJ2-3	few	TGTGCCAGTACCCGGACAGGGGGTCCCGCAGATACGCAGTATTTT	CASTRTGGPADTQYF
NA	17	TRBV4-1	TRBJ2-6	NA	TGCGCCAGCAGCCAAAGACAGGCCGACTCTGGGGCCAACGTCCTGACTTTC	CASSQRQADSGANVLTF
TRBD1	14	TRBV4-3	TRBJ2-1	once	TGCGCCAGCAGCCGGGACAGGGCCTACAATGAGCAATTCTTC	CASSRDRAYNEQFF
NA	14	TRBV27	TRBJ2-1	NA	TGTGCCAGCAGTTTGGGCACTACACACAATGAGCAGTTCTTC	CASSLGTTHNEQFF
NA	16	TRBV4-2	TRBJ1-6	many	TGTGCCAGCAGCCATCGGGAGATGGGAGAAAATTCACCCCTCCACTTT	CASSHREMGENSPLHF
TRBD1	16	TRBV19	TRBJ1-5	once	TGTGCCAGTAGTATGGGGAGGCAGGGGGCGTCTCAGCCCCAGCATTTT	CASSMGRQGASQPQHF
NA	16	TRBV6-6	TRBJ2-1	NA	TGTGCCAGCAGCCCCCCGGTCCCCCGGGACTACAATGAGCAGTTCTTC	CASSPPVPRDYNEQFF
NA	14	TRBV14	TRBJ1-2	NA	TGTGCCAGCAGCCAAGAGTGGGGCAACTATGGCTACACCTTC	CASSQEWGNYGYTF
NA	14	TRBV5-1	TRBJ1-4	NA	TGCGCCAGCAGCTTTCTCGGAACTAATGAAAAACTGTTTTTT	CASSFLGTNEKLFF
NA	14	TRBV27	TRBJ1-5	NA	TGTGCCAGCAGTTTACGGGGGGCTTATCAGCCCCAGCATTTT	CASSLRGAYQPQHF
TRBD2	16	TRBV7-9	TRBJ2-5	NA	TGTGCCAGCAGCTTTTGGGGTAGCGGGGGGAAAGAGACCCAGTACTTC	CASSFWGSGGKETQYF
NA	15	TRBV19	TRBJ1-1	NA	TGTGCCAGTAGTCCCTGGGGTGTAATCCACACTGAAGCTTTCTTT	CASSPWGVIHTEAFF
TRBD2	16	TRBV30	TRBJ2-7	NA	TGTGCCTGGAGTGATACCGGGACTATGTACTCCTACGAGCAGTACTTC	CAWSDTGTMYSYEQYF
NA	13	TRBV4-2	TRBJ2-1	NA	TGTGCCAGCAGCTCGGGGCAAGTCAATGAGCAGTTCTTC	CASSSGQVNEQFF
NA	13	TRBV9	TRBJ2-7	NA	TGTGCCAGCAGCGTCGGGGGTTCTACGGAGCAGTACTTC	CASSVGGSTEQYF
TRBD2	15	TRBV14	TRBJ2-1	NA	TGTGCCAGCAGCCACCTTGCGGGAGGGTACAATGAGCAGTTCTTC	CASSHLAGGYNEQFF
NA	14	TRBV4-1	TRBJ2-7	NA	TGCGCCAGCAGCCATGACTCTGGGGACTACGAGCAGTACTTC	CASSHDSGDYEQYF
NA	15	TRBV6-6	TRBJ2-1	NA	TGTGCCAGCAGTTACCCCGACGGAAATTACAATGAGCAGTTCTTC	CASSYPDGNYNEQFF
NA	15	TRBV15	TRBJ2-5	NA	TGTGCCACCAGCAGTGGCGACAGCTTACAAGAGACCCAGTACTTC	CATSSGDSLQETQYF
NA	15	TRBV9	TRBJ1-1	NA	TGTGCCAGCAGCGTGTCCCGGTCAGCGGAAACTGAAGCTTTCTTT	CASSVSRSAETEAFF
TRBD1	16	TRBV7-3	TRBJ1-2	NA	TGTGCCAGCAGCTACATCCGACAGGGTCGCAACTATGGCTACACCTTC	CASSYIRQGRNYGYTF
NA	14	TRBV4-1	TRBJ1-2	NA	TGCGCCAGCAGCCAGGAGCAGGCGAACTATGGCTACACCTTC	CASSQEQANYGYTF
TRBD2	15	TRBV27	TRBJ2-1	NA	TGTGCCAGCAGCGGACTAGCGGGTTCCTACAATGAGCAGTTCTTC	CASSGLAGSYNEQFF
NA	15	TRBV4-2	TRBJ2-7	NA	TGTGCCAGCAGCCAAGATTTACAGTTATTCTACGAGCAGTACTTC	CASSQDLQLFYEQYF
NA	17	TRBV5-8	TRBJ1-5	NA	TGTGCCAGCAGGGCGATCCGGTCCGACTCAAGCAATCAGCCCCAGCATTTT	CASRAIRSDSSNQPQHF
NA	16	TRBV27	TRBJ2-1	NA	TGTGCCAGCAGTTTGAAACCATTAGCGGCGCCCAATGAGCAGTTCTTC	CASSLKPLAAPNEQFF